The 2 T cell receptor beta chains reported below all come from one sample, sequenced in a study of OX40 agonist ivuxolimab in advanced cancers. Some clones are missing from TCRdb's copy, which holds only in-frame ones; the method was immunoSEQ multiplex PCR. The repertoire holds roughly 100,000 clones, with around 84% as singletons. Sequencing was performed on CD4+ or CD8+ T cells sorted from blood, taken in a trial of the OX40 agonist ivuxolimab. Every receptor here comes from an adult with an advanced solid tumor such as melanoma, head and neck, liver or kidney cancer.

This clone was seen a single time. V usage is TRBV25-1 and J usage is TRBJ2-1; D is unresolved. Germline CDR1 is MGHDK and CDR2 is SYGVNS. V lost 3 bases to trimming and J lost 7 bases, with 7 bases between them. The CDR3 length is 12 residues. In nucleotides, the CDR3 is TGTGCCAGCAGTGATTGGTTGAATGAGCAGTTCTTC. It encodes CASSDWLNEQFF.

CDR3 sequence (DNA): TGTGCCTGGGAAAAGGGGGGATTTCGTCAGCCCCAGCATTTT. This encodes CAWEKGGFRQPQHF. The V call is TRBV30, the J call TRBJ1-5; perhaps TRBD1 as D (6 bases). The CDR3 is 14 residues long. The V gene's germline CDR1 is GTSNPN and CDR2 SVGIG (reference sequence). V dropped 5 bases and J dropped 6 bases, with 17 bases sitting between them.